Below are 11 T cell receptor beta chains sequenced from a single sample in a study of blood T cell repertoires in COVID-19 (dated by TCRdb to 2020 to 2021). Receptors were amplified or captured by the immunoSEQ multiplex PCR assay. TCRdb mirrors the immuneACCESS table, restricted to in-frame sequences. Some clones are absent from its copies; in checked studies, under half trace to an unresolved V gene, and the reason for the others is unknown. This sample has roughly 200,000 clones in its table, and more than 60% of those were observed once. The ten most abundant clones make up roughly 13% of the sample. Source material: peripheral blood. These receptors originate from a man aged 45 to 65 who had recovered from COVID-19.

V usage is TRBV28 and J usage is TRBJ2-7, with 7 bases lining up with TRBD1. The J segment lost 2 bases and the V segment lost 6 bases, leaving 7 bases of the junction unmatched. CDR1 is MDHEN, CDR2 SYDVKM, per germline. The CDR3 contains 14 residues. This CDR3 reads CASSSPGQTYEQYF. The CDR3 DNA sequence: TGTGCCAGCAGCTCGCCGGGACAGACCTACGAGCAGTACTTC.

The chain employs TRBV10-3 and TRBJ1-5; TRBD1 might be the D (5 bases). This CDR3 comprises 14 residues. CDR1 is ENHRY, CDR2 SYGVKD, per germline. With 5 bases removed from V and 4 bases from J, the gap between germline ends came to 12 bases. DNA for the CDR3: TGTGCCATCAGTAATGAGGGACTGAATCAGCCCCAGCATTTT. Translated: CAISNEGLNQPQHF.

J is TRBJ2-1 and V is TRBV7-3, with D tentatively TRBD2 (7 bases). The CDR3 has 15 amino acids. V lost 5 bases, J lost 5 bases, and 16 bases lay in between. The germline gives CDR1 SGHTA, CDR2 FQGTGA. CDR3 in amino acids: CASSLRGGLNNEQFF. CDR3 coding DNA: TGTGCCAGCAGCCTTCGCGGGGGCTTGAACAATGAGCAGTTCTTC.

J is TRBJ2-7 and V is TRBV28, with 12 positions matching TRBD1. The germline gives CDR1 MDHEN, CDR2 SYDVKM. Trimming removed 6 bases from V and 4 bases from J; junction bases left unmatched: 10. The CDR3 runs to 16 residues. CDR3 DNA sequence: TGTGCCAGCAGAGCGCCGGGACAGGGGGCGCGGTACGAGCAGTACTTC. Amino acids: CASRAPGQGARYEQYF.

The genes are TRBV4-1 and TRBJ1-3; weak D call: TRBD1 (5 bases). CDR3 length: 17 amino acids. Trimming took off 4 bases at V and 0 bases at J, with 16 bases between the two ends. CDR1 MGHRA and CDR2 YSYEKL come from the germline V gene. The CDR3 sequence is CASSLEIGALSGNTIYF. Here the CDR3 DNA reads TGCGCCAGCAGCCTAGAGATTGGGGCCCTCTCTGGAAACACCATATATTTT.

In its sample, this clone ranks as medium-sized. The chain is built from TRBV6-2 or TRBV6-3 and TRBJ2-3; D is undetermined. Germline-derived CDR1 and CDR2 are MNHEY and SVGEGT. Trimming shortened V by 4 bases and J by 6 bases, and 11 bases separated the two germline ends. This CDR3 is built from 13 residues. The CDR3 bases are TGTGCCAGCAGTTTTCGGAGTGGGGATACGCAGTATTTT. Protein: CASSFRSGDTQYF.

This chain links TRBV7-9 with TRBJ1-2; no clear D gene. The CDR3 sequence is 13 residues long. Between the trimmed V and J ends, which lost 1 base and 6 bases, there was a span of 9 bases. Germline-derived CDR1 and CDR2 are SEHNR and FQNEAQ (reference sequence). CDR3 DNA: TGTGCCAGCAGCTTAGGTTTCCAGGATGGCTACACCTTC. It encodes CASSLGFQDGYTF. Filled out from reference TRBV7-9 and TRBJ1-2, the complete variable domain reads DTGVSQNPRHKITKRGQNVTFRCDPISEHNRLYWYRQTLGQGPEFLTYFQNEAQLEKSRLLSDRFSAERPKGSFSTLEIQRTEQGDSAMYLCASSLGFQDGYTFGSGTRLTVV.

This rearrangement joins TRBV4-2 to TRBJ1-1; TRBD1 matches at 7 bases. The germline CDR1 and CDR2 sequences are LGHNA and YNFKEQ. The CDR3 runs 15 residues. V trimming: 3 bases; J trimming: 3 bases; junction bases outside the gene matches: 7. The CDR3 spells CASSHRQGEDTEAFF. Written as DNA, the CDR3 is TGTGCCAGCAGCCACCGACAGGGTGAGGACACTGAAGCTTTCTTT.

This clone was seen more than once but under ten times. The chain joins TRBV19 to TRBJ2-1; a possible D gene is TRBD2 (6 bases). The CDR3 runs 15 residues. V shed 5 bases and J shed 10 bases, with 21 bases lying between them. CDR1 and CDR2 (germline): LNHDA, SQIVND (reference sequence). The CDR3 DNA follows: TGTGCCAGTAGTGTAGGCCCTGGGGGGAGCCCCGAGCAGTTCTTC. Protein product: CASSVGPGGSPEQFF.

This chain uses TRBV19 with TRBJ1-1; 8 nucleotides agree with TRBD1. The trim removed 3 bases at V and 3 bases at J, leaving 9 bases unmatched. The CDR3 runs 16 residues. Per the germline V gene, CDR1 is LNHDA and CDR2 is SQIVND (reference sequence). CDR3 amino acids: CASSINSGGPDTEAFF. DNA of the CDR3: TGTGCCAGTAGTATTAACTCAGGGGGCCCGGACACTGAAGCTTTCTTT.

The chain uses TRBV7-8 and TRBJ1-2; 10 positions agree with TRBD1. From germline, CDR1 is SGHVS and CDR2 FQNEAQ. The CDR3 contains 16 residues. V shed 4 bases and J 2 bases; nucleotides not matched to a gene: 7. The CDR3 DNA sequence: TGTGCCAGCAGCTCCGGGACAGGGGCAGGGAACTATGGCTACACCTTC. Translating it yields CASSSGTGAGNYGYTF.